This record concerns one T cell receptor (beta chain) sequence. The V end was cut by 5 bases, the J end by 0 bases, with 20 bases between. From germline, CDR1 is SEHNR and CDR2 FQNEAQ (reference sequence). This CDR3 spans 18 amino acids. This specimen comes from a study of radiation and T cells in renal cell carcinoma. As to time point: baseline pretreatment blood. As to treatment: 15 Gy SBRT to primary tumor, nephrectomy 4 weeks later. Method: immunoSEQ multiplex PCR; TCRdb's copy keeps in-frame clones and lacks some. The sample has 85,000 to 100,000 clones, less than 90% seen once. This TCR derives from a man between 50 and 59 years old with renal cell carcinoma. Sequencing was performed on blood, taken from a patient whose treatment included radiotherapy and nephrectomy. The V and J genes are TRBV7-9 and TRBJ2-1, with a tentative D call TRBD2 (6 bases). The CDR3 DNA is TGTGCCAGCAGCACAACCTTGGGGGGAAAAAGCTCCTACAATGAGCAGTTCTTC. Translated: CASSTTLGGKSSYNEQFF.